This T cell receptor (beta chain) was sequenced in a study of shared clonotypes between healthy human individuals. Study conclusions and caveats: Large sequencing depth failed to make sorted-subset sequencing complete, rarefaction showed.

On this clone itself: The antigen remains unidentified.

The V gene end was trimmed by 5 bases and the J gene end by 4 bases; junction bases not matched to a gene: 9. The CDR3 spans 15 residues. Germline CDR1 LNHNV, CDR2 YYDKDF (reference sequence). Assay: immunoSEQ multiplex PCR; the TCRdb copy retains only in-frame clones and omits some. Among 2,500,000 or so clones listed, roughly 93% were seen once. Sequenced material: naive CD4+ T cells from PBMCs. The subset is: CD45RA+ positively selected. The sequence was collected from a man younger than 30 in good health. Some clones in this sample may be carry-over from other donors' samples. V usage is TRBV15 and J usage is TRBJ1-2, with 8 bases fitting TRBD1. The CDR3 nucleotides read TGTGCCACCAGCGCTCCGGACAGGGATCCCTATGGCTACACCTTC. The encoded protein is CATSAPDRDPYGYTF. Together with reference TRBV15 and TRBJ1-2, the CDR3 gives the full variable domain: DAMVIQNPRYQVTQFGKPVTLSCSQTLNHNVMYWYQQKSSQAPKLLFHYYDKDFNNEADTPDNFQSRRPNTSFCFLDIRSPGLGDTAMYLCATSAPDRDPYGYTFGSGTRLTVV.